The text below deals with one T cell receptor beta chain. This clonotype has more than one count but fewer than ten. Its antigen is still unknown. Base qualities are not provided; no much larger clone lies one nucleotide away. This sample stems from a study of T-cell memory formation after mild COVID-19 (dated by TCRdb to 2020 to 2022). Context from the whole study: TCR sequence clusters from the two donors were found to be largely donor specific. Longitudinal TCRalpha and TCRbeta repertoire sequencing tracked T-cell clones expanding and contracting after mild COVID-19 in a couple of donors. Two young, previously healthy adult volunteers made up the cohort, one male and one female.

The instrument was an Illumina NovaSeq 6000. TCRalpha and TCRbeta cDNA libraries were constructed by 5'RACE with constant-segment primers, with sample barcodes and unique molecular identifiers being introduced. Trizol reagent was used to extract RNA from every sample. Libraries were amplified in two PCR steps, with a second sample barcode and Illumina TruSeq adapters added in the second step. The libraries were sequenced on an Illumina NovaSeq using 2 x 150 bp paired-end reads. From the authors' description of their analysis: The reads were demultiplexed and collapsed into UMI-guided consensus sequences using migec v1.2.7. Using mixcr v2.1.11, UMI consensuses were aligned to TRA and TRB V and J templates and then assembled into clonotypes. Clonotypes were classified as expanded or contracted when called significant by both edgeR and NoisET, with noise models trained on biological replicates. edgeR calls used a false discovery rate-adjusted p below 0.01 and a log2 fold-change threshold of 1. As an exploratory analysis of dynamics, max-normalized trajectories of the 1000 most abundant clonotypes were examined with PCA combined with hierarchical clustering. Separately sequenced CD4+ and CD8+ repertoires were used to assign the CD4 or CD8 phenotype of responding clones. Through fastp at Q25 and MiXCR, TCRdb rebuilt clones from the public reads, retaining in-frame beta chains. For every CDR3 protein sequence, its rows merge into one entry that carries the most common genes and DNA. In this record, the V and J calls reflect TCRdb's handling and not the investigators' own analysis. The sample records over 450,000 distinct CDR3 sequences, around 20% of which are singletons. About 12% of the sample comes from the top ten.

Ficoll-Paque density gradient centrifugation was the method used to isolate PBMCs. The paper's findings and limits, for the study overall: The study included only two mild cases, and larger cohorts that include severe cases with pre-infection samples were judged to be necessary. Contracting CD4+ clones appeared mostly in the CM and EM memory subsets, whereas CD8+ clones were enriched in EMRA. The detection of some responding clones in pre-infection memory suggests that pre-existing cross-reactive memory T cells joined the SARS-CoV-2 response. SARS-CoV-2 specificity of the second-wave clones peaking on day 37 was not confirmed. From day 15 to 85, contracting clones showed balanced CD4/CD8 phenotypes, whereas a second wave of clones that expanded from day 15 to 37 leaned towards CD4+.

V and J are trimmed by 4 bases and 7 bases, and the gene matches miss 13 bases of the junction. Sequences MNHNS (CDR1) and SASEGT (CDR2) are obtained from the germline V gene. The CDR3 runs 17 residues from the cysteine to the phenylalanine. Of all the DNA, just the CDR3 is kept, 51 bases in frame from base 1. The clonotype originates from an adult woman who had mild COVID-19 (a few samples of this study predate the infection). The sample titles of this study are shuffled in the database, so cell type and time point are left out; the donor was told from shared clones. Material for sequencing was PBMCs or a T cell subset sorted from them (not recorded which). The chain is assembled from TRBV6-1 and TRBJ2-1; TRBD2 aligns with 10 central bases. The DNA is TGTGCCAGCAGTGGAGAGCGGGGGGGCCAAGGGTTGAATGAGCAGTTCTTC. This translates into CASSGERGGQGLNEQFF.